These 5 T cell receptor beta chains were sequenced from one sample in a study of cytomegalovirus exposure and HLA in healthy donors. In the PCR, 60 Vbeta and 13 Jbeta primers were used. Profiling relied on immunoSEQ multiplex PCR, and the TCRdb table lists in-frame clones only, not all of them. The repertoire holds 120,000 or so clones, with over 65% as singletons. The source material was PBMCs. The receptors come from a young man in good health and CMV-seropositive.

The J gene is TRBJ2-7, the V gene TRBV27; maybe TRBD2 (5 bases). Germline values: CDR1 MNHEY, CDR2 SMNVEV (reference sequence). CDR3 length: 14 amino acids. Trimming removed 0 bases at V and 5 bases at J, with 11 bases between. CDR3 sequence: CASSLSNRGDEQYF. The CDR3 DNA reads as TGTGCCAGCAGTTTATCGAACCGGGGAGACGAGCAGTACTTC.

The chain carries TRBV6-6 and TRBJ2-1; the match to TRBD2 covers 8 bases. Trimming removed 5 bases from V and 6 bases from J; junction bases left unmatched: 6. Germline V gene data show CDR1 as MNHNY and CDR2 as SVGAGI (reference sequence). The CDR3 loop spans 14 amino acids. The DNA of the CDR3 is TGTGCCAGCAGTGTCGGGACTAGTTCCAATGAGCAGTTCTTC. Its translation: CASSVGTSSNEQFF.

This sequence joins TRBV5-6 and TRBJ2-7, with D possibly being TRBD2 (5 bases). This CDR3 is built from 17 residues. Germline lookup yields CDR1 SGHDT and CDR2 YYEEEE. V dropped 4 bases and J dropped 2 bases, with 22 bases sitting between them. The CDR3 DNA sequence: TGTGCCAGCAGCGGTGTCCGGATTATTACTAGAGCCTACGAGCAGTACTTC. This translates into CASSGVRIITRAYEQYF.

In its sample, this clone was seen once. The chain uses TRBV6-5 and TRBJ1-4; D is perhaps TRBD1 (6 bases). The CDR3 extends over 12 amino acids. Germline CDR1 and CDR2: MNHEY and SVGAGI. Trimming took off 6 bases at V and 6 bases at J, with 8 bases between the two ends. CDR3 residues: CASRTGYEKLFF. The CDR3 DNA is TGTGCCAGCAGGACAGGATATGAAAAACTGTTTTTT.

The rearrangement links TRBV6-5 to TRBJ1-3; TRBD1 agrees at 8 bases. The CDR3 is made up of 15 amino acids. V was clipped by 6 bases and J by 0 bases; unmatched bases: 4. Germline lookup yields CDR1 MNHEY and CDR2 SVGAGI. CDR3 sequence (DNA): TGTGCCAGCAGGGACAGGGCGCCCTCTGGAAACACCATATATTTT. Protein: CASRDRAPSGNTIYF.